This record looks at one T cell receptor (beta chain) sequence and its context. The data belong to a study of blood T cell repertoires in COVID-19. On the study more broadly: The study drew acute and convalescent COVID-19 samples from the United States, Italy and Spain.

The CDR3 consists of 13 residues. V lost 4 bases to trimming and J lost 5 bases, with 14 bases between them. Germline CDR1 and CDR2: SQVTM and ANQGSEA. TCRdb keeps only in-frame clones here, not all; method: immunoSEQ multiplex PCR. The table includes just over 90,000 clones, 90% detected once. Specimen: peripheral blood. The V gene is TRBV29-1, the J gene TRBJ1-1; TRBD1 might be the D (6 bases). This clonotype was sampled from a human donor with active COVID-19. The donor label of this sample is uncertain. The chain's CDR3 is CSVGLGARTEAFF. As DNA, the CDR3 is TGCAGCGTTGGTTTGGGGGCGCGGACTGAAGCTTTCTTT.